This TCR beta chain was observed in a study of cytomegalovirus exposure and HLA in healthy donors. The study, taken as a whole, reports: An analysis that was carried out later associated about 17,000 TCR beta sequences with HLA alleles at 0.05 false discovery rate.

Details on this clone: Its antigen is not known.

The PCR was carried out with 60 Vbeta primers and 13 Jbeta primers. Profiled with immunoSEQ multiplex PCR; TCRdb holds only in-frame clones, not every one. Found here are roughly 100,000 clones, roughly 80% of them singletons; the top ten hold more than 1.5%. This CDR3 contains 15 residues. V was pared by 4 bases and J by 6 bases, with 18 bases between. Germline V CDR1 and CDR2: MNHNY, SVGAGI (reference sequence). Sequenced material: PBMCs. J is TRBJ1-2 and V is TRBV6-6; D not resolved. This receptor was obtained from a woman in her 40s in good health and CMV-seronegative. This CDR3 reads CASSSDPGSSHGYTF. CDR3 nucleotides: TGTGCCAGCAGTTCGGACCCGGGATCCAGCCATGGCTACACCTTC.